The clone carrying this T cell receptor (beta chain) occurred a few times. The method was immunoSEQ multiplex PCR; TCRdb's version includes in-frame clones alone and lacks a portion of them. The sample lists around 99,000 clones, 70% to 80% occurring once. Germline CDR1 reads SGHNT; CDR2 reads YYREEE (reference sequence). The V end lost 2 bases, the J end lost 2 bases, and 10 bases lay between the germline ends. There are 14 residues in the CDR3. These data originate in a study of blood T cell repertoires in COVID-19. Sequencing was done on a sample of peripheral blood. J is TRBJ2-5 and V is TRBV5-4; no clear D. This TCR derives from a woman older than 75 with active or convalescent COVID-19. The CDR3 sequence: CASSFLEIQETQYF. As DNA, the CDR3 is TGTGCCAGCAGCTTCCTAGAGATTCAAGAGACCCAGTACTTC.